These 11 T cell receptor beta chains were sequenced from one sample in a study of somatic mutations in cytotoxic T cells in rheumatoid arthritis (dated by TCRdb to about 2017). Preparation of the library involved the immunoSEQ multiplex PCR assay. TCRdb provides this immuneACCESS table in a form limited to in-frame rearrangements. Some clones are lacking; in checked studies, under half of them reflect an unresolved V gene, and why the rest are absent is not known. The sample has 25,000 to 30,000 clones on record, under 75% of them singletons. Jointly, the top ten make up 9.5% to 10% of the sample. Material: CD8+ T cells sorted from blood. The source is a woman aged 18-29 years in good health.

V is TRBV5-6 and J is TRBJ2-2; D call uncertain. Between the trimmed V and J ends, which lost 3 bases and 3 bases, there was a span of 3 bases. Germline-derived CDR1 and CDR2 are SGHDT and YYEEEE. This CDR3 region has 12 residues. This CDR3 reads CASSSDTGELFF. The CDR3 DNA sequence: TGTGCCAGCAGCTCGGACACCGGGGAGCTGTTTTTT.

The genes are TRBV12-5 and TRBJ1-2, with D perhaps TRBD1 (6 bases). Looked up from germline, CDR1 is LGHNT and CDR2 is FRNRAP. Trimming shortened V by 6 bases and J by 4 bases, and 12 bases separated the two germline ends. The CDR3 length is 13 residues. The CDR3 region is CASGPGAGYGYTF. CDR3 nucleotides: TGTGCTAGTGGCCCAGGGGCCGGCTATGGCTACACCTTC.

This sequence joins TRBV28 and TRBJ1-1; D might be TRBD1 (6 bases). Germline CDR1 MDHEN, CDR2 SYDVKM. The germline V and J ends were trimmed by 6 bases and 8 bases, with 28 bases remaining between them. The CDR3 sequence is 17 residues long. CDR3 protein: CASSSGGRLRFGGEAFF. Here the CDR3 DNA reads TGTGCCAGCAGCAGTGGGGGGCGTCTCCGTTTCGGTGGGGAAGCTTTCTTT.

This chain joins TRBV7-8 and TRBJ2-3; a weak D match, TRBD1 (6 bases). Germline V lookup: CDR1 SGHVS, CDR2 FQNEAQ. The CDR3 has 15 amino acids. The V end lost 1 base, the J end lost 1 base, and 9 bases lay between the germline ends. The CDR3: CASSLEGGGTDTQYF. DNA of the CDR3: TGTGCCAGCAGCTTAGAAGGGGGTGGCACAGATACGCAGTATTTT.

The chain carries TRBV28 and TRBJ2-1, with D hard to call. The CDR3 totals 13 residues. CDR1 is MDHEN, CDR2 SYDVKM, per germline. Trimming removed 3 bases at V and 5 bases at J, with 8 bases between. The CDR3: CASSFQPNNEQFF. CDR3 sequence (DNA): TGTGCCAGCAGTTTCCAACCGAACAATGAGCAGTTCTTC.

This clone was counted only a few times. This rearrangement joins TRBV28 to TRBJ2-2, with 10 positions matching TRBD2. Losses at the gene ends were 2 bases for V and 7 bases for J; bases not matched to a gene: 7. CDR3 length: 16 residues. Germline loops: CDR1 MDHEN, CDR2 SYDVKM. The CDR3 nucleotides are TGTGCCAGCAGTTTAGTACGGTCTAGCGGGAGCGGGGAGCTGTTTTTT. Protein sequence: CASSLVRSSGSGELFF.

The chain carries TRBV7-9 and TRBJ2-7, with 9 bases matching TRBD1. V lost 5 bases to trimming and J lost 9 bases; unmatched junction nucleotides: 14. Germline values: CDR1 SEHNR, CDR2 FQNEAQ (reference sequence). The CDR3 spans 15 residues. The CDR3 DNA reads TGTGCCAGCAGCAAATCGGGACAGGGCTTTACAGTGCAGTACTTC. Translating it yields CASSKSGQGFTVQYF.

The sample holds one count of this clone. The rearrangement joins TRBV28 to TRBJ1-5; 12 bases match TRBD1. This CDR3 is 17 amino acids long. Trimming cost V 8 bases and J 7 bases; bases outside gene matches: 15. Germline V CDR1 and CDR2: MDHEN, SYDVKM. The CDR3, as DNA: TGTGCCAGCGGAATCCCCGGGACAGGGGGCGCGAGGCAGCCCCAGCATTTT. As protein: CASGIPGTGGARQPQHF.

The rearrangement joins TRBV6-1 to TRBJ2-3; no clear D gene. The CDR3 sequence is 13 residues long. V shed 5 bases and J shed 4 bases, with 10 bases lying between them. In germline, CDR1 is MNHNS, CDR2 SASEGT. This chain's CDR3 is CASSFVRPDTQYF. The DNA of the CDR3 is TGTGCCAGCAGTTTTGTTCGGCCAGATACGCAGTATTTT.

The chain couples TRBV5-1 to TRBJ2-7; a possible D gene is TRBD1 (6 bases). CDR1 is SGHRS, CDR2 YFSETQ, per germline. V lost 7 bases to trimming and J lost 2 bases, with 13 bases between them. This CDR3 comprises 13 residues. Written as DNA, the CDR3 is TGCGCCAGCTTCACAGGGATTACCTACGAGCAGTACTTC. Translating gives CASFTGITYEQYF.

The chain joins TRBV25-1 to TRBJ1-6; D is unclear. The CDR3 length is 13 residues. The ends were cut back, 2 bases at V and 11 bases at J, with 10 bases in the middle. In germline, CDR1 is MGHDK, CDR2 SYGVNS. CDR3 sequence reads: CASSENGLAPLHF. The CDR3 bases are TGTGCCAGCAGTGAAAATGGTTTGGCACCCCTCCACTTT.